What follows is one TCR beta chain and its context. The antigen it binds to is not known. The sample holds no much larger clone one base away, and base qualities are not on file. This specimen belongs to a study of early stage breast cancer tumors (dated by TCRdb to 2016 to 2017). At the level of the whole study: Of the 15 to 20 invasive breast tumors, about 13 were found to be estrogen receptor-positive, progesterone receptor-positive and HER2-negative. About 70% of the 12 ER+/PR+/HER2- tumors were invasive ductal carcinomas, while the other four were invasive lobular carcinomas. On average, each sample got 9 to 10-fold read coverage. Across all samples, about 3,000,000 templates representing 1.2 million or so unique clonotypes were detected. The paper as a whole reports these results and caveats: Roughly 2.5-fold higher T cell density and higher clonality were observed in tumors than in adjacent normal breast tissue. Enriched TCRB sequences shared across patients were mostly commonly generated sequences, unlikely to play an important role in the tumor microenvironment. Chain pairing and functional markers such as CD4, CD8 and FOXP3 were missed by bulk genomic DNA sequencing of unsorted cells. Repertoires from blood and normal breast were more alike than repertoires from blood and tumor, and in about 90% of the 16 patients, comparing each tissue with blood separated tumor from normal. Because the cohort was small, a breakdown by tumor subtype could not be done.

Measured from the cysteine to the phenylalanine, the CDR3 is 13 residues long. Only the CDR3 portion is preserved as DNA: 39 bases, with reading frame beginning at the first base. The germline V gene encodes CDR1 SGHTA and CDR2 FQGNSA. Relative to germline, V is 1 base shorter and J is 7 bases shorter, with 7 bases between their ends. The study profiled bulk TCR beta-chain repertoires in matched peripheral blood, tumor and adjacent normal breast tissue taken from fewer than 20 patients with early-stage breast cancer. Before surgery, roughly 5-10 mL of whole blood was collected in EDTA tubes and processed within 2 hours. Ficoll-Paque centrifugation in SepMate-50 tubes was used to isolate peripheral blood mononuclear cells. PBMCs were cryopreserved in roughly 90% FBS with about 10% DMSO in aliquots of roughly 2 to 4.5 million cells and stored in liquid nitrogen. The Qiagen AllPrep DNA/RNA Mini kit was used to extract genomic DNA.

Every sample was amplified as two independent genomic DNA replicates, using approximately 550 ng for blood and about 1.6 ug for tumor or normal breast. TCRB sequencing of genomic DNA was carried out with the ImmunoSeq Intro kit according to the manufacturer's instructions. The multiplex PCR ran for around 33 cycles using proprietary primers and spike-in control sequences for absolute quantification. An 87-bp fragment spanning the CDR3 and flanking V and J genes was sequenced with single-end 150-bp reads. Seven samples, with two replicates for each sample, were multiplexed per lane of an Illumina MiSeq using version 3.0 chemistry. Concerning the study's data processing: Raw data were processed by the vendor's proprietary pipeline, with both replicates merged into one result per sample. To define clonotypes, the study grouped productive rearrangements that shared the V-gene family, CDR3 amino acid sequence and J-gene segment. Clonality was computed as 1 minus the normalized Shannon entropy (Pielou evenness) of TCRB abundances. T cell density was estimated as total templates divided by the number of input cells, with the number of input cells inferred from the DNA input amount. Recon was used with default parameters to estimate total repertoire diversity and clonality. A clonotype was considered tumor-enriched if its abundance in tumor exceeded 0.1% and was at least 32-fold higher than its abundance in normal breast. Entries here come from immuneACCESS through TCRdb and include only in-frame sequences with V and J called. Some clones fail to appear in such tables; in the studies checked, an unresolved V gene covers under half of the shortfall, and the cause of the remainder is unknown. V, J and clone size reflect that table, while D and trimming were determined from the DNA. The sample includes over 15,000 clones, with about 83% observed a single time. The ten largest make up roughly 1.8% of the sample.

This clonotype was sampled from a person between 65 and 79 years old with breast cancer. The sample consisted of blood. The chain uses TRBV7-2 and TRBJ1-4; no D gene can be assigned with confidence. The DNA reads as follows: TGTGCCAGCAGCTTAGTTGGAGGTGAAAAACTGTTTTTT. The resulting protein is CASSLVGGEKLFF.